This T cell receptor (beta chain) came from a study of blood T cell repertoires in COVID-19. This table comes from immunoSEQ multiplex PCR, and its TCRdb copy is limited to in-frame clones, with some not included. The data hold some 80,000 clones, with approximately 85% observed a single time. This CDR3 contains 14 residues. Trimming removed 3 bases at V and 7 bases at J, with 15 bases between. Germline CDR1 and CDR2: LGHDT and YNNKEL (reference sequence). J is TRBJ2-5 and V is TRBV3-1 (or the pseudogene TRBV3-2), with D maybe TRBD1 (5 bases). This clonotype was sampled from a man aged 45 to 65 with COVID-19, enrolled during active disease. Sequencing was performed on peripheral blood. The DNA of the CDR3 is TGTGCCAGCAGCCACCTAGGGGCGGCTGGGACCCAGTACTTC. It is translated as CASSHLGAAGTQYF.